Included here is one T cell receptor beta chain sequence, with context. The antigen is unknown. The sequenced template was cDNA made from the entire isolated RNA. Assay used: immunoSEQ multiplex PCR; TCRdb lists only in-frame clones, some missing. Of roughly 230,000 clones listed, 9.5% to 13% are singletons. Trimming took off 0 bases at V and 4 bases at J, with 9 bases between the two ends. CDR3 length equals 14 residues. Germline CDR1 and CDR2: SGDLS and YYNGEE. The sample is drawn from a study of beta chain features in type 1 diabetes. Study-wide results and caveats: There were fewer insertions and more deletions at the VDJ junctions of type 1 diabetes patients. All four CD4+ subsets of Type 1 diabetes patients contained TCRB CDR3s that were moderately but significantly shorter.

Input material: naive CD4+ T cells from blood. This sequence originates from a man aged 25-45 years with type 1 diabetes. This chain joins TRBV9 and TRBJ2-3; D not resolved. The CDR3 reads CASSVAVAPDTQYF. CDR3 sequence (DNA): TGTGCCAGCAGCGTAGCTGTAGCTCCAGATACGCAGTATTTT.